This TCR beta chain was documented in a study of radiation and T cells in renal cell carcinoma. Study summary: Nephrectomy followed 15 Gy stereotactic body radiation by 4 weeks.

As concerns this clone: The antigen is unknown.

The time point denotes: blood 2 weeks post-SBRT. Regarding treatment: 15 Gy SBRT to primary tumor, nephrectomy 4 weeks later. Only in-frame clones appear in the TCRdb table, and some are missing; sequencing was by immunoSEQ multiplex PCR. The table lists about 150,000 clones, around 90% of them singletons. General study points: Baseline intratumoral clonotype presence is unknown without pretreatment biopsies.

The source was blood, collected from a patient whose treatment included radiotherapy and nephrectomy. The sequence was obtained from a woman aged 45 to 65 with renal cell carcinoma.

The DNA for the CDR3 is TGCGCCAGCAGCTTAGGTAGCGGGCTCAATGAGCAGTTCTTC. It encodes CASSLGSGLNEQFF. This chain connects TRBV5-1 to TRBJ2-1, with 7 positions matching TRBD2. V shed 2 bases and J 6 bases; nucleotides not matched to a gene: 5. From germline, CDR1 is SGHRS and CDR2 YFSETQ. CDR3 length: 14 amino acids.